The rows below give T cell receptor beta chains drawn from one sample of a study of cytomegalovirus exposure and HLA in healthy donors. The method was immunoSEQ multiplex PCR; TCRdb's version includes in-frame clones alone and lacks a portion of them. This table has around 150,000 clones, 70% to 80% appearing once. The sample was PBMCs. The receptors derive from a woman aged 45-65 years in good health and CMV-seronegative. Both conserved end residues are part of each CDR3. Each record gives: clone size, J gene, D gene, V gene, CDR3 DNA, CDR3 protein. The D gene is left open where the match is weak. A row's size may be missing; if present it is once, few, many or a size class.

clone_size: -; j_call: TRBJ2-3; d_call: TRBD1; v_call: TRBV2; cdr3_nt: TGTGCCAGCAGTGCAACCAGGGACAGTCCGAGTGATACGCAGTATTTT; cdr3_aa: CASSATRDSPSDTQYF
clone_size: -; j_call: TRBJ2-2; d_call: TRBD2; v_call: TRBV28; cdr3_nt: TGTGCCAGCAGTGGGACTAGCGGGGGAATACATGAGGAGCTGTTTTTT; cdr3_aa: CASSGTSGGIHEELFF
clone_size: once; j_call: TRBJ2-1; d_call: TRBD2; v_call: TRBV5-1; cdr3_nt: TGCGCCAGCAGCTTGGTCCCCACTAGCGGGGGGGGGAGCTCCTACAATGAGCAGTTCTTC; cdr3_aa: CASSLVPTSGGGSSYNEQFF
clone_size: -; j_call: TRBJ1-1; d_call: -; v_call: TRBV5-8; cdr3_nt: TGTGCCAGCAGCTTGGGGGTAGACAGGCCAACTGAAGCTTTCTTT; cdr3_aa: CASSLGVDRPTEAFF
clone_size: once; j_call: TRBJ2-4; d_call: TRBD1; v_call: TRBV5-6; cdr3_nt: TGTGCCAGCAGCTTGGTGGCAGGGGGTGGCAAAAACATTCAGTACTTC; cdr3_aa: CASSLVAGGGKNIQYF
clone_size: -; j_call: TRBJ2-5; d_call: TRBD1; v_call: TRBV7-3; cdr3_nt: TGTGCCAGCAGCGCATCAGGGGGCGAGACCCAGTACTTC; cdr3_aa: CASSASGGETQYF
clone_size: -; j_call: TRBJ1-2; d_call: -; v_call: TRBV6-5; cdr3_nt: TGTGCCAGCAGACGAGACAGAAACTATGGCTACACCTTC; cdr3_aa: CASRRDRNYGYTF
clone_size: -; j_call: TRBJ1-3; d_call: TRBD1; v_call: TRBV19; cdr3_nt: TGTGCCAGTAAGTCTTCTGACAGGGATGGAAACACCATATATTTT; cdr3_aa: CASKSSDRDGNTIYF
clone_size: -; j_call: TRBJ1-2; d_call: -; v_call: TRBV6-5; cdr3_nt: TGTGCCAGCACCCGGTTGTCAGGCAACTATGGCTACACCTTC; cdr3_aa: CASTRLSGNYGYTF
clone_size: few; j_call: TRBJ2-3; d_call: -; v_call: TRBV11-3; cdr3_nt: TGTGCCAGCAGCTTAGCCTTGATGGTAGCCGGCACAGATACGCAGTATTTT; cdr3_aa: CASSLALMVAGTDTQYF
clone_size: -; j_call: TRBJ1-3; d_call: -; v_call: TRBV5-1; cdr3_nt: TGCGCCAGCAGCTTGCAACTCTCCGCGGACACCATATATTTT; cdr3_aa: CASSLQLSADTIYF
clone_size: -; j_call: TRBJ1-1; d_call: TRBD1; v_call: TRBV7-9; cdr3_nt: TGTGCCAGCAGCTTAGGGGGGTACAGGGGGAATAAGGCTTTCTTT; cdr3_aa: CASSLGGYRGNKAFF
clone_size: -; j_call: TRBJ1-2; d_call: TRBD1; v_call: TRBV28; cdr3_nt: TGTGCCAGCAGCTCAAGGACAGGACGGGGAAACTATGGCTACACCTTC; cdr3_aa: CASSSRTGRGNYGYTF
clone_size: -; j_call: TRBJ2-1; d_call: TRBD2; v_call: TRBV11-2; cdr3_nt: TGTGCCAGCAGCCCATCGGGACTAGCGGGACGGGGCTCCTACAATGAGCAGTTCTTC; cdr3_aa: CASSPSGLAGRGSYNEQFF
clone_size: few; j_call: TRBJ2-7; d_call: TRBD2; v_call: TRBV28; cdr3_nt: TGTGCCAGCAGTCTAAAGAGCGGGAGTCCCTACGAGCAGTACTTC; cdr3_aa: CASSLKSGSPYEQYF
clone_size: -; j_call: TRBJ2-3; d_call: -; v_call: TRBV19; cdr3_nt: TGTGCCAGTAGTATAAAGGGGCTCACAGATACGCAGTATTTT; cdr3_aa: CASSIKGLTDTQYF
clone_size: -; j_call: TRBJ2-7; d_call: TRBD1; v_call: TRBV6-1; cdr3_nt: TGTGCCGGGGGACGGGGGACAGGTGGCTACGAGCAGTACTTC; cdr3_aa: CAGGRGTGGYEQYF
clone_size: -; j_call: TRBJ2-7; d_call: TRBD2; v_call: TRBV25-1; cdr3_nt: TGTGCCAGTGGCTCGACTAGCGGGAGATACGAGCAGTACTTC; cdr3_aa: CASGSTSGRYEQYF
clone_size: -; j_call: TRBJ1-2; d_call: TRBD1; v_call: TRBV4-2; cdr3_nt: TGTGCCAGCAGCCGCCCAACAGGGGGCGACTATGGCTACACCTTC; cdr3_aa: CASSRPTGGDYGYTF
clone_size: -; j_call: TRBJ2-3; d_call: TRBD2; v_call: TRBV4-3; cdr3_nt: TGCGCCAGCAGCCAAGACGGCGGGGGGGCCGGTGATACGCAGTATTTT; cdr3_aa: CASSQDGGGAGDTQYF
clone_size: -; j_call: TRBJ2-2; d_call: -; v_call: TRBV28; cdr3_nt: TGTGCCAGCAGGAGGAGTACCGGGGAGCTGTTTTTT; cdr3_aa: CASRRSTGELFF
clone_size: -; j_call: TRBJ1-3; d_call: -; v_call: TRBV7-9; cdr3_nt: TGTGCCAGCAGCTCGGGACTCTCTGGAAACACCATATATTTT; cdr3_aa: CASSSGLSGNTIYF
clone_size: -; j_call: TRBJ1-5; d_call: -; v_call: TRBV6-4; cdr3_nt: TGTGCCAGTCCCCTTAGGACAGTTCTCATAAGGGGTCAGCCCCAGCATTTT; cdr3_aa: CASPLRTVLIRGQPQHF
clone_size: -; j_call: TRBJ2-7; d_call: TRBD1; v_call: TRBV11-3; cdr3_nt: TGTGCCAGCAGCTTAACAGGGGACCGCGCCTACGAGCAGTACTTC; cdr3_aa: CASSLTGDRAYEQYF
clone_size: -; j_call: TRBJ1-2; d_call: -; v_call: TRBV5-6; cdr3_nt: TGTGCCAGCAGCTTGGCCGGCGGGTTGGGCTACACCTTC; cdr3_aa: CASSLAGGLGYTF
clone_size: -; j_call: TRBJ1-5; d_call: TRBD1; v_call: TRBV28; cdr3_nt: TGTGCCAGCAGTACCGACAGGGTTCGGCATTTT; cdr3_aa: CASSTDRVRHF
clone_size: -; j_call: TRBJ2-7; d_call: TRBD1; v_call: TRBV10-3; cdr3_nt: TGTGCCATCAAGCCGGGACAGGGGGCGCGGGAGCAGTACTTC; cdr3_aa: CAIKPGQGAREQYF
clone_size: once; j_call: TRBJ1-1; d_call: TRBD1; v_call: TRBV2; cdr3_nt: TGTGCCAGCATTACCGACAGGGTGAACTTGGGAGCTTTCTTT; cdr3_aa: CASITDRVNLGAFF
clone_size: -; j_call: TRBJ2-7; d_call: -; v_call: TRBV7-9; cdr3_nt: TGTGCCAGCAGCTTTCGCCAGGGCGAATTCTACGAGCAGTACTTC; cdr3_aa: CASSFRQGEFYEQYF
clone_size: -; j_call: TRBJ1-5; d_call: -; v_call: TRBV10-3; cdr3_nt: TGTGCCATCAGTGATTCCACGGGTACAACGACCCAGCATTTT; cdr3_aa: CAISDSTGTTTQHF
clone_size: -; j_call: TRBJ2-3; d_call: TRBD2; v_call: TRBV5-6; cdr3_nt: TGTGCCACCCGACCGGGACTAGCGGGGGGGCAAGGGACAGATACGCAGTATTTT; cdr3_aa: CATRPGLAGGQGTDTQYF
clone_size: -; j_call: TRBJ1-3; d_call: -; v_call: TRBV4-3; cdr3_nt: TGCGCCAGCAGCCAAGATCCGGTTTCTGGAAACACCATATATTTT; cdr3_aa: CASSQDPVSGNTIYF
clone_size: -; j_call: TRBJ1-2; d_call: TRBD1; v_call: TRBV29-1; cdr3_nt: TGCAGCGTGCCAGGCGACACAGGGGGGAGGTTTGGCTACACCTTC; cdr3_aa: CSVPGDTGGRFGYTF
clone_size: once; j_call: TRBJ1-4; d_call: TRBD1; v_call: TRBV27; cdr3_nt: TGTGCCAGCAGATTAGGAGGGGGCGGTCGTTATGAAAAACTGTTTTTT; cdr3_aa: CASRLGGGGRYEKLFF
clone_size: -; j_call: TRBJ2-3; d_call: TRBD2; v_call: TRBV7-8; cdr3_nt: TGTGCCAGCAGCCCTAGCGGGCCTAGCACAGATACGCAGTATTTT; cdr3_aa: CASSPSGPSTDTQYF
clone_size: once; j_call: TRBJ1-1; d_call: -; v_call: TRBV4-3; cdr3_nt: TGCGCCAGCAGCCAAGGTCTCGCAGAGAACACTGAAGCTTTCTTT; cdr3_aa: CASSQGLAENTEAFF
clone_size: -; j_call: TRBJ1-2; d_call: TRBD1; v_call: TRBV5-5; cdr3_nt: TGTGCCAGCAGCTTGAAACAGGGGAACTATGGCTACACCTTC; cdr3_aa: CASSLKQGNYGYTF
clone_size: once; j_call: TRBJ2-1; d_call: TRBD1; v_call: TRBV9; cdr3_nt: TGTGCCAGCAGCGTATACGGGACAGGCTACAATGAGCAGTTCTTC; cdr3_aa: CASSVYGTGYNEQFF
clone_size: -; j_call: TRBJ1-2; d_call: -; v_call: TRBV4-3; cdr3_nt: TGCGCCAGCAGCCAAGCATCAAGCGGTCAGAACTATGGCTACACCTTC; cdr3_aa: CASSQASSGQNYGYTF
clone_size: -; j_call: TRBJ1-2; d_call: -; v_call: TRBV5-1; cdr3_nt: TGCGCCAGCAGCCTGGACAGTAACTATGGCTACACCTTC; cdr3_aa: CASSLDSNYGYTF
clone_size: -; j_call: TRBJ2-5; d_call: TRBD2; v_call: TRBV28; cdr3_nt: TGTGCCAGCAGTTTAAGGACTAGCGGTCAAGAGACCCAGTACTTC; cdr3_aa: CASSLRTSGQETQYF